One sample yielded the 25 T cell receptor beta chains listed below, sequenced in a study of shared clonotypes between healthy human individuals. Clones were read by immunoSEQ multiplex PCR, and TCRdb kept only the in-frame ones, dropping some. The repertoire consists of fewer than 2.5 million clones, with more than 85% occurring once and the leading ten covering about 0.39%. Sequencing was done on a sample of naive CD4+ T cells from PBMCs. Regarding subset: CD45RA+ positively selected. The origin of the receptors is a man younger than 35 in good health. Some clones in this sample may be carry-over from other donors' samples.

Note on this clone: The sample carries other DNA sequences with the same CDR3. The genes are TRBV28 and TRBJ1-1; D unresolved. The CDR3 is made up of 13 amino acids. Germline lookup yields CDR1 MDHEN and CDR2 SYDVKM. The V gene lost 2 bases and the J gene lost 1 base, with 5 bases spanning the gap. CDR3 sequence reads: CASSLNQNTEAFF. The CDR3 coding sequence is TGTGCCAGCAGTTTAAACCAGAACACTGAAGCTTTCTTT. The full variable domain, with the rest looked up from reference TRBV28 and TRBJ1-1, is DVKVTQSSRYLVKRTGEKVFLECVQDMDHENMFWYRQDPGLGLRLIYFSYDVKMKEKGDIPEGYSVSREKKERFSLILESASTNQTSMYLCASSLNQNTEAFFGQGTRLTVV.

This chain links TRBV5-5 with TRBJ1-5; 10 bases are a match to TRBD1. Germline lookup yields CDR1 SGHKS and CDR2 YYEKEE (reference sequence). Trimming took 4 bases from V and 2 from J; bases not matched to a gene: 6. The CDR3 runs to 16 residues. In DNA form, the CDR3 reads TGTGCCAGCAGCCCGGGACAGGGGTTAGGCAATCAGCCCCAGCATTTT. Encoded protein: CASSPGQGLGNQPQHF.

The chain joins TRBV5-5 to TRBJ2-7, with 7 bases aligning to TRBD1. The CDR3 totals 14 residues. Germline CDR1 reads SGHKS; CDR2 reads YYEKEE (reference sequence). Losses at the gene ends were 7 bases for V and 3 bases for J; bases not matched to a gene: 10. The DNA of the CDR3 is TGTGCCAGCTCCCTAGGGGACAGATACTACGAGCAGTACTTC. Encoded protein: CASSLGDRYYEQYF.

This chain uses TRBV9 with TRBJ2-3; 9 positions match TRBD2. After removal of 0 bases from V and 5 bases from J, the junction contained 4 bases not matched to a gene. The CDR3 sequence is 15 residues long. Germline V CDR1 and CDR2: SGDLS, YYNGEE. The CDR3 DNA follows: TGTGCCAGCAGCGTAGAAGGACTAGCGTTAGATACGCAGTATTTT. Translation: CASSVEGLALDTQYF.

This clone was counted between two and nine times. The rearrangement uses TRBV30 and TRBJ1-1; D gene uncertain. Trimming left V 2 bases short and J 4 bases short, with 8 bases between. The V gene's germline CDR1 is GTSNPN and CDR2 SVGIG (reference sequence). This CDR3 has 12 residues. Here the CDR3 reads CAWSPEGTEAFF. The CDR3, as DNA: TGTGCCTGGAGTCCCGAGGGCACTGAAGCTTTCTTT.

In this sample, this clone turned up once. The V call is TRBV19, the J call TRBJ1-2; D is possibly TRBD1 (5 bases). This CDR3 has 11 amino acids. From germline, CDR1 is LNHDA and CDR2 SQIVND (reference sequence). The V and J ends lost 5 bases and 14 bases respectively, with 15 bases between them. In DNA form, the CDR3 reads TGTGCCAGTAGTCCCGGGACGGTTGAGACCTTC. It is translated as CASSPGTVETF.

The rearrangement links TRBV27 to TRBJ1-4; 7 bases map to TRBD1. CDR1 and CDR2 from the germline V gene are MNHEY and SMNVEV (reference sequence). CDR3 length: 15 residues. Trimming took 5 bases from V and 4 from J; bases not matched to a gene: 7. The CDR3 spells CASSRTGYINEKLFF. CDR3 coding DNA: TGTGCCAGCAGTAGGACAGGATATATTAATGAAAAACTGTTTTTT.

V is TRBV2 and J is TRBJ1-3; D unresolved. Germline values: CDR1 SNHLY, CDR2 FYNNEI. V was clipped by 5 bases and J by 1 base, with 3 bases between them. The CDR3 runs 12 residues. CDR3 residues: CASSQSGNTIYF. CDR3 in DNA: TGTGCCAGCAGTCAGTCTGGAAACACCATATATTTT. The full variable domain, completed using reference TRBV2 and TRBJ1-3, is EPEVTQTPSHQVTQMGQEVILRCVPISNHLYFYWYRQILGQKVEFLVSFYNNEISEKSEIFDDQFSVERPDGSNFTLKIRSTKLEDSAMYFCASSQSGNTIYFGEGSWLTVV.

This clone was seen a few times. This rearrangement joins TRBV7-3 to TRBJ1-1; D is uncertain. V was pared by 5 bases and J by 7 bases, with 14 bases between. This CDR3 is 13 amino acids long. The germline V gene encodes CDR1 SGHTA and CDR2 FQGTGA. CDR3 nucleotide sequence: TGTGCCAGCAGCCCCCGGCGGGAGGGTGAAGCTTTCTTT. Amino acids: CASSPRREGEAFF.

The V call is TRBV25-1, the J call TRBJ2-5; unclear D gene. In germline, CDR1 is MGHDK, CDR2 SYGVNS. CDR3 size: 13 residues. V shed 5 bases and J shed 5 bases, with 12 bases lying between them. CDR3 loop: CASSSTPRETQYF. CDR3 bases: TGTGCCAGCAGTTCGACGCCTCGGGAGACCCAGTACTTC.

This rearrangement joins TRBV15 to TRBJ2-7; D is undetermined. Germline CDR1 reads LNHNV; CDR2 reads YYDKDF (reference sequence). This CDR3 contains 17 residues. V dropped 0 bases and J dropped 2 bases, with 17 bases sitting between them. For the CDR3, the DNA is TGTGCCACCAGCAGAGATTCTAGGGCGGTGAGACCCTACGAGCAGTACTTC. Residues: CATSRDSRAVRPYEQYF.

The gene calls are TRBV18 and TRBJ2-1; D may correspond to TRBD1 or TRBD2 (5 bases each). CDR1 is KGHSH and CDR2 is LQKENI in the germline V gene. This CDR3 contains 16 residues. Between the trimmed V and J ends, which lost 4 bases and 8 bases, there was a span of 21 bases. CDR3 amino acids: CASSQSLATRGDEQFF. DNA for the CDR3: TGTGCCAGCTCACAAAGCTTGGCTACTCGAGGGGATGAGCAGTTCTTC.

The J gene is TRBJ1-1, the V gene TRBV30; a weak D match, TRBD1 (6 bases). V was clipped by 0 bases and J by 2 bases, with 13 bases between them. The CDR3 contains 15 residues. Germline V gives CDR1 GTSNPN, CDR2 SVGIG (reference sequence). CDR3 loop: CAWSVLDRQNTEAFF. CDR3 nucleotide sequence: TGTGCCTGGAGTGTACTGGACAGACAAAACACTGAAGCTTTCTTT. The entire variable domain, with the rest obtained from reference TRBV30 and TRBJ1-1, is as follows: SQTIHQWPATLVQPVGSPLSLECTVEGTSNPNLYWYRQAAGRGLQLLFYSVGIGQISSEVPQNLSASRPQDRQFILSSKKLLLSDSGFYLCAWSVLDRQNTEAFFGQGTRLTVV.

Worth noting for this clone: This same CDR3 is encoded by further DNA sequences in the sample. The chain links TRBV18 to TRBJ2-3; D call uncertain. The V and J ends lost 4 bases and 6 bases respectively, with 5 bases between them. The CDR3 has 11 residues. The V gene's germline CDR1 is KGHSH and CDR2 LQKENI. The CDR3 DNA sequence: TGTGCCAGCTCACAAGGGGATACGCAGTATTTT. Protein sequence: CASSQGDTQYF.

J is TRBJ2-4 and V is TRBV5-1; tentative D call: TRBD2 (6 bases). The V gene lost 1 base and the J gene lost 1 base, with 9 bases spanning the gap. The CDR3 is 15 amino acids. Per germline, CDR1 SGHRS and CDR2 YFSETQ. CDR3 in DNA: TGCGCCAGCAGCTTGATGGAGGGGGCCAAAAACATTCAGTACTTC. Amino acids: CASSLMEGAKNIQYF.

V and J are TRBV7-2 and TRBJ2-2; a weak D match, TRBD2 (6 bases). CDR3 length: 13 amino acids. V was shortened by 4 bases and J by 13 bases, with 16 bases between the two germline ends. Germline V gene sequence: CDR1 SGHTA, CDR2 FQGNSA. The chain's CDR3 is CASSSQRQGGLFF. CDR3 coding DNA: TGTGCCAGCAGCTCCCAGCGGCAGGGAGGGCTGTTTTTT. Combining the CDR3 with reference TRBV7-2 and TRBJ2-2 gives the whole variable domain GAGVSQSPSNKVTEKGKDVELRCDPISGHTALYWYRQSLGQGLEFLIYFQGNSAPDKSGLPSDRFSAERTGGSVSTLTIQRTQQEDSAVYLCASSSQRQGGLFFGEGSRLTVL.

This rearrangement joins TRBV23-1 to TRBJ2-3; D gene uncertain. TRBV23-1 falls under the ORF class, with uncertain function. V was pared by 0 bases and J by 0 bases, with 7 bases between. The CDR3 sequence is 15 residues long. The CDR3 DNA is TGCGCCAGCAGTCAATCGCCCGAAAGCACAGATACGCAGTATTTT. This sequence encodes CASSQSPESTDTQYF.

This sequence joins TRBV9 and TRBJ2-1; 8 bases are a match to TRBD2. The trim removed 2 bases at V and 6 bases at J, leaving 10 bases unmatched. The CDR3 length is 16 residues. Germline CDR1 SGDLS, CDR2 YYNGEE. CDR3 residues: CASSVHPGLGSNEQFF. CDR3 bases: TGTGCCAGCAGCGTCCACCCGGGACTAGGGAGCAATGAGCAGTTCTTC.

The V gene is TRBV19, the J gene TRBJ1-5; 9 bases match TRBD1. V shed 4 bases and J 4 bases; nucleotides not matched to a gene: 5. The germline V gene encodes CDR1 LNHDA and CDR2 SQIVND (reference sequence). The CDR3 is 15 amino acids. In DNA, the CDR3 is TGTGCCAGTAGTACCTTCGGGACAGGGAATCAGCCCCAGCATTTT. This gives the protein CASSTFGTGNQPQHF.

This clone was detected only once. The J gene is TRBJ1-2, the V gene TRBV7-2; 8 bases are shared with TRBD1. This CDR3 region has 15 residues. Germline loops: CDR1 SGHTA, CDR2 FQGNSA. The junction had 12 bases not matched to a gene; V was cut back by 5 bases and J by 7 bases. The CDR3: CASSPQGVLWGGYTF. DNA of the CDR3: TGTGCCAGCAGCCCACAGGGGGTACTTTGGGGTGGCTACACCTTC.

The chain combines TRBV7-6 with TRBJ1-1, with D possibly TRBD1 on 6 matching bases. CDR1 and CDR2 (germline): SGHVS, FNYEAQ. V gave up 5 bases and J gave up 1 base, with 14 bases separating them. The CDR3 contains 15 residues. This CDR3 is CASSPGGRANTEAFF. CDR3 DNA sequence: TGTGCCAGCAGCCCGGGGGGCAGAGCGAACACTGAAGCTTTCTTT.

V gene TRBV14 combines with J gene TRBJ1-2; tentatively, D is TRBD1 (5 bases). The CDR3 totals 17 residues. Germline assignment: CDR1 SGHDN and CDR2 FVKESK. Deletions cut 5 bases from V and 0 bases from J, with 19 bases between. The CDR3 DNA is TGTGCCAGCAGCATCAACGCTTGGGACTGGGCTAACTATGGCTACACCTTC. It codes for CASSINAWDWANYGYTF. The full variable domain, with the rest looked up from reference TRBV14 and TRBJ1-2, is EAGVTQFPSHSVIEKGQTVTLRCDPISGHDNLYWYRRVMGKEIKFLLHFVKESKQDESGMPNNRFLAERTGGTYSTLKVQPAELEDSGVYFCASSINAWDWANYGYTFGSGTRLTVV.

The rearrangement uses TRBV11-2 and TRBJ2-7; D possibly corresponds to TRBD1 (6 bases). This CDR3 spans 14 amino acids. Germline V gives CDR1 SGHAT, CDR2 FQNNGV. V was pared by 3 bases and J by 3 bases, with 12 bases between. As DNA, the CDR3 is TGTGCCAGCAGCTTTCCCTGGGGGCTCTACGAGCAGTACTTC. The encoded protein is CASSFPWGLYEQYF. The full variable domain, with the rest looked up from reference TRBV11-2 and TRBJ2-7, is EAGVAQSPRYKIIEKRQSVAFWCNPISGHATLYWYQQILGQGPKLLIQFQNNGVVDDSQLPKDRFSAERLKGVDSTLKIQPAKLEDSAVYLCASSFPWGLYEQYFGPGTRLTVT.

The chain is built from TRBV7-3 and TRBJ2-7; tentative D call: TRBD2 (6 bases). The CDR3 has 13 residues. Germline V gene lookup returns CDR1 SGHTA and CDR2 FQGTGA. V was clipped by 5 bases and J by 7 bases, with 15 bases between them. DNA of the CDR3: TGTGCCAGCAGCCAGACTAGGGAACGTGAGCAGTACTTC. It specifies CASSQTREREQYF.

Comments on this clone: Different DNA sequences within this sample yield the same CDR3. CDR3 in amino acids: CASSLGSSSYNEQFF. In DNA, the CDR3 is TGCGCCAGCAGCTTGGGAAGTAGCTCCTACAATGAGCAGTTCTTC. The chain links TRBV5-1 to TRBJ2-1, with D unresolved. Trimming took 0 bases from V and 0 from J, leaving 7 bases between them. The germline gives CDR1 SGHRS, CDR2 YFSETQ. The CDR3 totals 15 residues.